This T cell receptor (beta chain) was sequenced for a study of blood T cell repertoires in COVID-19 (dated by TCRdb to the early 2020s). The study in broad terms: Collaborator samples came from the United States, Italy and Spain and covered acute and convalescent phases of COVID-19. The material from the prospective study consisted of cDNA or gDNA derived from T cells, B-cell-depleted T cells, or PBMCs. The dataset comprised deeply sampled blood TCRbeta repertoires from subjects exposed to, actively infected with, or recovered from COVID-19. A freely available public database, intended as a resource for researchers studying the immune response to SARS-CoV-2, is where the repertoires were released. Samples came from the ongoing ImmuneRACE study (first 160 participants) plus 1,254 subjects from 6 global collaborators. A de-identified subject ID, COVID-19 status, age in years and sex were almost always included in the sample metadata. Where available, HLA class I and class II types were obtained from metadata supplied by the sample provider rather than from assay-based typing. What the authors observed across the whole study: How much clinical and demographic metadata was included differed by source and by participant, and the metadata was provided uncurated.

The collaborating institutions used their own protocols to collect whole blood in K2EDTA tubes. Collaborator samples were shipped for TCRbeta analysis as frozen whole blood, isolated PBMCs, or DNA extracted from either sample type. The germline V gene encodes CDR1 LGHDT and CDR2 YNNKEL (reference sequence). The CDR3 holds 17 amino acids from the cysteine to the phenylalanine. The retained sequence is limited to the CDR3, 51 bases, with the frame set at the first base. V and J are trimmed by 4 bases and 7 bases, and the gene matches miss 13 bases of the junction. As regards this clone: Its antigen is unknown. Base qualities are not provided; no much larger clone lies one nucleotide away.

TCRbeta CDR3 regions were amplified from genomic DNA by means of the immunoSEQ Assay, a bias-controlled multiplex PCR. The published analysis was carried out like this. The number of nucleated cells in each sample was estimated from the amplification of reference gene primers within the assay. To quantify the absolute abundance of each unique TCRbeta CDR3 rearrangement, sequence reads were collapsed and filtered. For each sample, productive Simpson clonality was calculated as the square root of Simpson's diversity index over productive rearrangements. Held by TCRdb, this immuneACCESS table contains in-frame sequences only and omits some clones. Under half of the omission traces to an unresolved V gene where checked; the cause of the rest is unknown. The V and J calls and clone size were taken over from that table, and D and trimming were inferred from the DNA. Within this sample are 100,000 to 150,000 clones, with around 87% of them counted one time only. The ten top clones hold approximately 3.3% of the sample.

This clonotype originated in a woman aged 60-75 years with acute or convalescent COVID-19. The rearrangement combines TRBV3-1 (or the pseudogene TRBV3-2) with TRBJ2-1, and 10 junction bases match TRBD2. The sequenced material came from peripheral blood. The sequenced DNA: TGTGCCAGCAGCCCTGGACTAGCGGTTCTACAACAAAATGAGCAGTTCTTC. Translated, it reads CASSPGLAVLQQNEQFF.